This T cell receptor (beta chain) comes out of a study of T cells in Graves' hyperthyroidism and ophthalmopathy. Study-level points and caveats: Using 13 V-J features, a model discriminated ophthalmopathy from stable hyperthyroidism.

This clonotype appeared a few times. Its antigen is undetermined. RNA transcripts gave rise to amplified TCR beta CDR3 regions. With the HTBI primer set, the TCR CDR3 went through a first round of RT-PCR. TCRdb re-called the multiplex PCR reads through MiXCR, storing one row per CDR3 protein. The table records about 580,000 distinct CDR3 sequences, around 13% of them present only once. The CDR3 runs to 12 residues. The germline gives CDR1 SGHTA, CDR2 FQGNSA. V gave up 4 bases and J gave up 7 bases, with 11 bases separating them. Sequencing used blood. The receptor was isolated from a woman aged 25-40 years with Graves' hyperthyroidism that later progressed to Graves' ophthalmopathy. J is TRBJ2-7 and V is TRBV7-2; D ambiguous. The CDR3 sequence is CASSSYAKEQYF. CDR3 coding DNA: TGTGCCAGCAGCTCTTACGCGAAAGAGCAGTACTTC.